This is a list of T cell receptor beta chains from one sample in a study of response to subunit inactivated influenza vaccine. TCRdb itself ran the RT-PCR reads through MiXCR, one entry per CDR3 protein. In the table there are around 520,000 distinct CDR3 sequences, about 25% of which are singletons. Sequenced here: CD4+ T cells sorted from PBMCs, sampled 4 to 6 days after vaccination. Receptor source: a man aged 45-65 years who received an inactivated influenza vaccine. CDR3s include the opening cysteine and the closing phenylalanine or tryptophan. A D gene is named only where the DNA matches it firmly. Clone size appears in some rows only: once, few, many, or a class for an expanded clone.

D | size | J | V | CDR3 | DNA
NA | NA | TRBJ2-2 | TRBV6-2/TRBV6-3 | CASSPSVGGELFF | TGTGCCAGCAGTCCGAGCGTCGGCGGGGAGCTGTTTTTT
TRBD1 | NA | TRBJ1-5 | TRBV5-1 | CASTPWDRKNQPQHF | TGCGCCAGCACGCCTTGGGACAGAAAAAATCAGCCCCAGCATTTT
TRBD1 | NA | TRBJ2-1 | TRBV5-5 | CASTEGTGGSSSYNEQFF | TGTGCCAGCACCGAAGGGACAGGGGGCTCCAGTTCCTACAATGAGCAGTTCTTC
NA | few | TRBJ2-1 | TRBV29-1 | CSVERESSYNEQFF | TGCAGCGTTGAGAGGGAGAGCTCCTACAATGAGCAGTTCTTC
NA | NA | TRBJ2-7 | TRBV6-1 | CASSGLFYEQYF | TGTGCCAGCAGCGGACTATTTTACGAGCAGTACTTC
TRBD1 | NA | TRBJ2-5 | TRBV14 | CASIQVDRGQETQYF | TGTGCCAGCATCCAAGTAGACAGGGGCCAAGAGACCCAGTACTTC
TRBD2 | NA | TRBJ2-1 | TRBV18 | CASSAASGRDNEQFF | TGTGCCAGCTCCGCTGCTAGCGGGAGGGACAATGAGCAGTTCTTC
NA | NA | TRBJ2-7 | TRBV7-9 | CASSLGDSLQYF | TGTGCCAGCAGCTTAGGGGATAGTCTCCAGTACTTC
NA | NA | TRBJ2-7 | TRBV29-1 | CSVGTVSYEQYF | TGCAGCGTTGGTACAGTCTCCTACGAGCAGTACTTC
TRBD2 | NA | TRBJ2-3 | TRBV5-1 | CASSLGTSGRGTDTQYF | TGCGCCAGCAGCTTAGGGACTAGCGGGAGAGGAACAGATACGCAGTATTTT
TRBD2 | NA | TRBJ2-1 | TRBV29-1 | CSVAGLVIEQFF | TGCAGCGTGGCGGGACTAGTCATTGAGCAGTTCTTC
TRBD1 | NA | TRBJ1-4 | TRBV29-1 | CSVGGTGNTNEKLFF | TGCAGCGTTGGGGGGACAGGGAATACTAATGAAAAACTGTTTTTT
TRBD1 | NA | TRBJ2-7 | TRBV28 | CASSSGQIISYEQYF | TGTGCCAGCAGTTCGGGACAGATTATTTCCTACGAGCAGTACTTC
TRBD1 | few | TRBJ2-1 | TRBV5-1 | CASSSPDRGQNEQFF | TGCGCCAGCAGCAGCCCGGACAGGGGACAGAATGAGCAGTTCTTC
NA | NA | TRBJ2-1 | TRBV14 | CASSQEGPLNEQFF | TGTGCCAGCAGCCAAGAAGGCCCTCTCAATGAGCAGTTCTTC
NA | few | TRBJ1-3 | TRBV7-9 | CASSSRQGWTIYF | TGTGCCAGCAGCTCACGTCAGGGTTGGACCATATATTTT
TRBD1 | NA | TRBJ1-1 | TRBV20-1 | CSAFDRVNTEAFF | TGCAGTGCCTTCGACAGGGTGAACACTGAAGCTTTCTTT
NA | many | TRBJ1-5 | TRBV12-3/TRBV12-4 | CASSLRRGSQPQHF | TGTGCCAGCAGTTTAAGACGGGGCAGTCAGCCCCAGCATTTT
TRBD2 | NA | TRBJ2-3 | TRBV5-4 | CASRKTSEGTDTQYF | TGTGCCAGCAGAAAGACTAGCGAGGGCACAGATACGCAGTATTTT
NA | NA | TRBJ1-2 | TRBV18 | CASSPQSNAGSGYTF | TGTGCCAGCTCACCTCAGAGTAATGCAGGGAGTGGCTACACCTTC
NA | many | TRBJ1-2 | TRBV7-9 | CASSPDTRTGYTF | TGTGCCAGCAGCCCCGACACGCGAACTGGCTACACCTTC
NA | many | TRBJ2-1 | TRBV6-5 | CASSPLGGEQFF | TGTGCCAGCAGCCCACTAGGCGGTGAGCAGTTCTTC
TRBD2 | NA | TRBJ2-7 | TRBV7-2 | CASSAWATSGSYHEQYF | TGTGCCAGCAGCGCGTGGGCTACTAGCGGGAGTTACCACGAGCAGTACTTC
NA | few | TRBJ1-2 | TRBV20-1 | CSAQLRANYGYTF | TGCAGTGCTCAATTGCGGGCGAACTATGGCTACACCTTC
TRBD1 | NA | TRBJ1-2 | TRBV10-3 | CAMGTGGIEGYTF | TGTGCCATGGGGACAGGGGGCATCGAGGGCTACACCTTC
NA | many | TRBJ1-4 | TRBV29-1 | CSVGGSPNEKLFF | TGCAGCGTGGGGGGAAGCCCTAATGAAAAACTGTTTTTT